This T cell receptor beta chain originates from a study of T cell changes during pregnancy in multiple sclerosis. Data came from immunoSEQ multiplex PCR; TCRdb stores just in-frame clones and leaves some out. Of 91,000 or so clones listed, over 85% were seen once; the top ten hold roughly 0.95%. The CDR3 extends over 14 amino acids. The germline V gene has CDR1 SGHVS and CDR2 FQNEAQ. The germline V and J ends were trimmed by 1 base and 5 bases, with 11 bases remaining between them. The sample was peripheral blood, taken after pregnancy. The chain uses TRBV7-8 and TRBJ1-2; possible D gene TRBD1, 6 bases. This TCR derives from a female donor with multiple sclerosis, enrolled in a pregnancy study. The CDR3 here is CASSLDYREYGYTF. Here the CDR3 DNA reads TGTGCCAGCAGCTTAGATTACAGGGAGTATGGCTACACCTTC.